This T cell receptor (beta chain) was sequenced in a study of CD8 T cells in Susac syndrome. Study summary: Sequencing included Susac syndrome patients, six of them with active disease and roughly eight in remission. Whole-study findings and limits: As the study acknowledged, the number of individuals who were part of its TCR sequencing and HLA analysis was relatively small. Susac-specific public clones numbered about 15 in total CD8+ repertoires (and roughly 5 in CD8+ TEMRA repertoires).

Random hexamers served to reverse transcribe roughly 0.5 to 1 ug RNA. The immunoSEQ assay covered 54 Vbeta and 13 Jbeta segments for CDR3. TCRdb reprocessed the immunoSEQ multiplex PCR reads with MiXCR, giving one entry per CDR3 protein. The sample has approximately 120,000 distinct CDR3 sequences, more than 90% seen once. To note about this clonotype: What it recognizes is unknown.

This receptor was taken from a human donor with Susac syndrome. Material: CD8+ T cells from PBMCs.

CDR3 bases: TGTGCCAGCAGCTTAACGTGGGCTAGCGGGAGGGCCTCGGACATTCAGTACTTC. This codes for CASSLTWASGRASDIQYF. The chain has TRBV7-3 and TRBJ2-4; 12 bases agree with TRBD2. CDR1 is SGHTA, CDR2 FQGTGA, per germline. There are 18 residues in the CDR3. The trim removed 0 bases at V and 8 bases at J, leaving 11 bases unmatched.